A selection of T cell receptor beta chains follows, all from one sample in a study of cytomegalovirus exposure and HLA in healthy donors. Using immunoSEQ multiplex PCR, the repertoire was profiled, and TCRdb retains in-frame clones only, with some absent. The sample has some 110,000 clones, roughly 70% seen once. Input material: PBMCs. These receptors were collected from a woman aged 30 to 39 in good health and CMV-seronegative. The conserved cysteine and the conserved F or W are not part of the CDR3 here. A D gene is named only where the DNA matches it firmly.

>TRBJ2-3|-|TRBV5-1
ASSLIPGLPASTDTQY
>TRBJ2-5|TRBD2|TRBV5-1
ASSLGATSGSGETQY
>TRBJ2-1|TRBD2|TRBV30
AWSGGLAGGHNEQF
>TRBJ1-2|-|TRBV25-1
ASSGGGYYGYT
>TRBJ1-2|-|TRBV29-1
SVSPGQGSNYGYT
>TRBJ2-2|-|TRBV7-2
ASSPWTVWTGELF
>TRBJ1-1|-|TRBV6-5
ASGFGGGTEAF
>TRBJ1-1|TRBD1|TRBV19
ASSTGTGVFGTEAF
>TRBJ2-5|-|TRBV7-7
ASSLLSGQQETQY
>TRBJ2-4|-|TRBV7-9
ASSSSGFEVQY
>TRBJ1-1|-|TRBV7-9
ASRGLGDEAF
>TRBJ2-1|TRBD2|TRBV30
AWSVTGGTYNEQF
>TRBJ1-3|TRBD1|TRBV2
ASSAGGSSGNTIY
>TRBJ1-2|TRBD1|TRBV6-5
ASSYDRANYGYT
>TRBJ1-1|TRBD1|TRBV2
ASRQGKWNTEAF
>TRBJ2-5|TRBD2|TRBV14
ASSPDRGGGETQY
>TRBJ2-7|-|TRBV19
ASSMGLGYEQY
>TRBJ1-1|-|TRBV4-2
ASSRSGNTEAF
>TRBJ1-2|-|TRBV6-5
ASSYPGQTSGYT
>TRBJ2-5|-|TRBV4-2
ASSQDDGETQY